The clone carrying this T cell receptor beta chain was detected a few times. The sample originates from a study of blood T cell repertoires in COVID-19. Data came from immunoSEQ multiplex PCR; TCRdb stores just in-frame clones and leaves some out. The sample has about 260,000 clones; about 88% are singletons. The V gene end was trimmed by 4 bases and the J gene end by 0 bases; junction bases not matched to a gene: 9. This CDR3 comprises 16 residues. Looked up from germline, CDR1 is LGHNA and CDR2 is YSLEER. Two negative PCRs, clearance, or symptom resolution were required of recovered Cohort 3 donors.

The clonotype was recovered from a woman in her forties or fifties who had recovered from COVID-19. V and J are TRBV4-3 and TRBJ2-7; 7 positions agree with TRBD1. Sequencing was carried out using PBMCs or T cells enriched from blood (not recorded which). Written as DNA, the CDR3 is TGCGCCAGCAGCCGAGACAGGGCTTCATTCTCCTACGAGCAGTACTTC. Translated: CASSRDRASFSYEQYF.